These T cell receptor beta chains were read from a single sample in a study of T cell responses to AZD1222 COVID-19 vaccine. Method: immunoSEQ multiplex PCR; TCRdb's copy keeps in-frame clones and lacks some. The data contain about 120,000 clones, 85% to 95% of them seen just once; the ten biggest clones take up 4% to 6%. Sequenced material: peripheral blood, taken 28 days after the second AZD1222 dose. The receptors were gathered from an adult who received the AZD1222 COVID-19 vaccine. CDR3s include the opening cysteine and the closing phenylalanine or tryptophan. D genes are given only for firm matches. Clone size is stated in some rows and not others, as once, few, many or a class when expanded.

j_gene,len,d_gene,abundance,v_gene,CDR3nt,CDR3aa
TRBJ1-1,12,.,.,TRBV4-1,TGCGCCAGCAGCCAAAGCCGGACTGAAGCTTTCTTT,CASSQSRTEAFF
TRBJ2-1,13,TRBD2,.,TRBV7-8,TGTGCCAGCAGCCCCGGGGGGTACAATGAGCAGTTCTTC,CASSPGGYNEQFF
TRBJ1-5,17,.,.,TRBV24-1,TGTGCCACCAGTGGCCGAAGGGTATCGAGGGGCAATCAGCCCCAGCATTTT,CATSGRRVSRGNQPQHF
TRBJ1-1,14,.,.,TRBV18,TGTGCCAGCTCTGTGGGGGGAACGAACACTGAAGCTTTCTTT,CASSVGGTNTEAFF
TRBJ2-7,14,TRBD2,.,TRBV9,TGTGCCAGCAGCCCCCGGGACTACGTCTACGAGCAGTACTTC,CASSPRDYVYEQYF
TRBJ2-3,13,TRBD2,.,TRBV3-1/TRBV3-2,TGTGCCAGCACGGCAGGGACTAAGGGTACGCAGTATTTT,CASTAGTKGTQYF
TRBJ2-5,16,TRBD2,.,TRBV18,TGTGCCAGCTCACCCGGACTAGCGGGAGGGTTGGAGACCCAGTACTTC,CASSPGLAGGLETQYF
TRBJ1-1,15,.,.,TRBV4-1,TGCGCCAGCAGCCAAGACCCAGGCGGGGAAACTGAAGCTTTCTTT,CASSQDPGGETEAFF
TRBJ2-3,17,TRBD2,.,TRBV5-1,TGCGCCAGCAGCCCCGTAACTAGCGTCTTAGCGGCAGATACGCAGTATTTT,CASSPVTSVLAADTQYF
TRBJ2-1,14,TRBD1,.,TRBV9,TGTGCCAGCAGCGTTCAGGGGGCCTACAATGAGCAGTTCTTC,CASSVQGAYNEQFF
TRBJ2-7,13,.,.,TRBV5-1,TGCGCCACCGCCGGGGACAACAGCAACGAGCAGTACTTC,CATAGDNSNEQYF
TRBJ1-2,14,.,once,TRBV19,TGTGCCAGTAGTACCTATCCAGGGGCGGAAGGCTACACCTTC,CASSTYPGAEGYTF
TRBJ1-5,16,.,.,TRBV7-9,TGTGCCAGCAGCTTAAGTCAGACCCTAACCCATCAGCCCCAGCATTTT,CASSLSQTLTHQPQHF
TRBJ2-1,14,.,.,TRBV6-5,TGTGCCAGCAGTTACACGGGGCAGGGAAATGAGCAGTTCTTC,CASSYTGQGNEQFF
TRBJ2-7,15,TRBD1,.,TRBV5-1,TGCGCCAGCAGCTTACCGGGACAGGGGACCTACGAGCAGTACTTC,CASSLPGQGTYEQYF
TRBJ2-3,14,TRBD1,.,TRBV10-3,TGTGCCATCATGAGACAGGGGGGGACAGATACGCAGTATTTT,CAIMRQGGTDTQYF
TRBJ2-2,15,TRBD1,.,TRBV25-1,TGTGCCAGCAGTGGGGACAGGGTCAACACCGGGGAGCTGTTTTTT,CASSGDRVNTGELFF
TRBJ1-4,13,.,few,TRBV5-1,TGCGCCAGCAGTCCAGGACCGGATGAAAAACTGTTTTTT,CASSPGPDEKLFF
TRBJ2-1,13,.,.,TRBV29-1,TGCAGCGTTGAGTGGCAGGCTTGGAATGAGCAGTTCTTC,CSVEWQAWNEQFF
TRBJ2-7,14,.,.,TRBV10-3,TGTGCCATCAGTGAGCCAGGGATACGCTACGAGCAGTACTTC,CAISEPGIRYEQYF
TRBJ1-1,13,.,.,TRBV5-1,TGCGCCAGCAGCTTGCCGGGGGATGGTGAAGCTTTCTTT,CASSLPGDGEAFF
TRBJ2-7,12,.,.,TRBV7-2,TGTGCCAGCAGCACGACCTCCTACGAGCAGTACTTC,CASSTTSYEQYF
TRBJ1-4,15,TRBD1,once,TRBV19,TGTGCCAGTAGTATAGGACAGGGGATTGGCGAAAAACTGTTTTTT,CASSIGQGIGEKLFF
TRBJ2-7,12,TRBD1,.,TRBV30,TGTGCCTATGAACAGGGGGCCCACGAGCAGTACTTC,CAYEQGAHEQYF
TRBJ1-5,15,.,.,TRBV18,TGTGCCAGCTCACCCAGCAGGGGTCGCGATCAGCCCCAGCATTTT,CASSPSRGRDQPQHF
TRBJ1-1,14,.,.,TRBV5-6,TGTGCCAGCAGTCCACCGGGGGGGGGCACTGAAGCTTTCTTT,CASSPPGGGTEAFF
TRBJ2-5,15,TRBD1,.,TRBV19,TGTGCCAGTACCCTGGGACAGGGGGCAGGAGAGACCCAGTACTTC,CASTLGQGAGETQYF
TRBJ2-1,15,TRBD2,.,TRBV3-1/TRBV3-2,TGTGCCAGCAGCCTTCGGGGACTAGCCCCCAATGAGCAGTTCTTC,CASSLRGLAPNEQFF
TRBJ2-6,15,.,few,TRBV15,TGTGCCACCAGCAGGGAGGGATCTGGGGCCAACGTCCTGACTTTC,CATSREGSGANVLTF
TRBJ2-5,15,TRBD1,.,TRBV4-3,TGCGCCAGCAGCGAGGGACAGGGTTTTTCGGAGACCCAGTACTTC,CASSEGQGFSETQYF
TRBJ1-3,20,TRBD1,.,TRBV6-1,TGTGCCAGCAGTGACGCACCGGGACAGGGTGTGGGAATCTCTGGAAACACCATATATTTT,CASSDAPGQGVGISGNTIYF
TRBJ1-2,17,.,.,TRBV10-3,TGTGCCATCAGTGAGGCGATCCGTCCTCTAGGGGGATATGGCTACACCTTC,CAISEAIRPLGGYGYTF
TRBJ1-6,15,.,.,TRBV2,TGTGCCAGCAGTGAAAGCGACAGGTGGGGCTCACCCCTCCACTTT,CASSESDRWGSPLHF
TRBJ2-1,17,TRBD2,.,TRBV6-2/TRBV6-3,TGTGCCAGCAGTGCTCCGGGACTAGCGGGGAGGTACAATGAGCAGTTCTTC,CASSAPGLAGRYNEQFF
TRBJ2-1,16,.,.,TRBV4-3,TGCGCCAGCAGCCAGTTCACTGGGGGGATCTACAATGAGCAGTTCTTC,CASSQFTGGIYNEQFF
TRBJ1-6,15,.,once,TRBV15,TGTGCCACCAGCAGAGTGGGGGAGTATAATTCACCCCTCCACTTT,CATSRVGEYNSPLHF
TRBJ1-2,12,.,.,TRBV6-5,TGTGCCAGCACATCCCAGGGAGGTGGCTACACCTTC,CASTSQGGGYTF
TRBJ1-4,12,.,.,TRBV19,TGTGCCAGTACCAGTCTCAATGAAAAACTGTTTTTT,CASTSLNEKLFF
TRBJ2-3,15,.,.,TRBV7-9,TGTGCCAGCAGCTCCCCAAGGGGGAGCACAGATACGCAGTATTTT,CASSSPRGSTDTQYF
TRBJ2-2,13,.,.,TRBV28,TGTGCCAGCAGTGTCCAGCCCACCGGGGAGCTGTTTTTT,CASSVQPTGELFF
TRBJ2-3,19,TRBD2,.,TRBV27,TGTGCCAGCAGTTTACGCCCCCACTGGACTAGCGGGGGGGCAGATACGCAGTATTTT,CASSLRPHWTSGGADTQYF
TRBJ2-5,17,TRBD2,.,TRBV7-2,TGTGCCAGCAGCTCCGTGCGGACTAGCGGGGTTTCAGTGACCCAGTACTTC,CASSSVRTSGVSVTQYF
TRBJ2-2,15,.,once,TRBV9,TGTGCCAGCAGCGTAGGGACTCAATTGGCCGGGGAGCTGTTTTTT,CASSVGTQLAGELFF
TRBJ1-6,13,TRBD1,.,TRBV5-1,TGCGCCAGCAGCTCGGAACAGGGGAGGCCCCTCCACTTT,CASSSEQGRPLHF
TRBJ2-2,12,.,.,TRBV4-3,TGCGCCAGCAGTCTTAGGGGCGGGGAGCTGTTTTTT,CASSLRGGELFF
TRBJ1-5,13,.,.,TRBV7-8,TGTGCCAGCAGCCTGGATAGGGGTCAGCCCCAGCATTTT,CASSLDRGQPQHF
TRBJ1-1,12,.,.,TRBV3-1/TRBV3-2,TGTGCCAGCAGCCATAAGACCTCCCGAGCTTTCTTT,CASSHKTSRAFF
TRBJ2-7,17,TRBD1,.,TRBV29-1,TGCAGCGTTGCCGGGGGACAGGGGCCCTCGGGCTCCTACGAGCAGTACTTC,CSVAGGQGPSGSYEQYF
TRBJ2-5,12,.,.,TRBV2,TGTGCCAGCAGTGAGCGTCGGGAGACCCAGTACTTC,CASSERRETQYF
TRBJ2-1,15,TRBD1,once,TRBV5-8,TGTGCCAGCAGCTTGGGGGGACAGCCCCCCAATGAGCAGTTCTTC,CASSLGGQPPNEQFF
TRBJ2-4,15,TRBD1,.,TRBV27,TGTGCCAGCAGTTTCTACCAGACAGGGAAGGACATTCAGTACTTC,CASSFYQTGKDIQYF
TRBJ1-1,11,.,.,TRBV10-3,TGTGCCATCAGCAGGGACACTGAAGCTTTCTTT,CAISRDTEAFF
TRBJ1-5,15,TRBD1,.,TRBV19,TGTGCCAGCAAAGAGAGGGACAGAAGCAATCAGCCCCAGCATTTT,CASKERDRSNQPQHF
TRBJ2-2,13,TRBD1,.,TRBV5-1,TGCGCCAGCAGACCGACAGGGTCCGGGGAGCTGTTTTTT,CASRPTGSGELFF
TRBJ2-1,19,TRBD2,once,TRBV4-3,TGCGCCAGCAGCCAAGGATTGGGCGGCGGGAGGGGCTTCCACAATGAGCAGTTCTTC,CASSQGLGGGRGFHNEQFF
TRBJ2-1,15,.,.,TRBV6-2/TRBV6-3,TGTGCCAGCAGCCACCGCGGAAGCTCGCTCGGGGAGCAGTTCTTC,CASSHRGSSLGEQFF
TRBJ1-1,13,.,.,TRBV6-5,TGTGCCAGCAGTTTCCTGAGGGGAAGAGAAGCTTTCTTT,CASSFLRGREAFF
TRBJ1-2,14,TRBD1,.,TRBV20-1,TGCAGTGCTAGTAACAGGGGGGAGGACTATGGCTACACCTTC,CSASNRGEDYGYTF
TRBJ1-2,14,.,.,TRBV7-2,TGTGCCAGCAGCCCTCCGCCTGGCAGCTATGGCTACACCTTC,CASSPPPGSYGYTF